These 26 T cell receptor beta chains came from one sample sequenced in a study of response to subunit inactivated influenza vaccine. TCRdb ran MiXCR on the RT-PCR reads and lists one entry per CDR3 protein. Of 600,000 to 850,000 distinct CDR3 sequences listed, 11% to 15% are singletons. This specimen was PBMCs from blood, taken 14 to 15 days before vaccination. All receptors derive from a man between 50 and 59 years old who received an inactivated influenza vaccine.

The chain has TRBV27 and TRBJ2-4; 10 bases agree with TRBD1. J gave up 2 bases and V 5 bases, and 12 bases lay outside the gene matches. The germline gives CDR1 MNHEY, CDR2 SMNVEV (reference sequence). This CDR3 region has 18 residues. The CDR3 reads CASSPIAGQGFTKNIQYF. The CDR3 DNA sequence: TGTGCCAGCAGTCCCATCGCGGGACAGGGGTTCACCAAAAACATTCAGTACTTC.

This clonotype appeared a few times. This chain uses TRBV5-1 with TRBJ2-2; 12 positions agree with TRBD1. The V gene's germline CDR1 is SGHRS and CDR2 YFSETQ. Losses at the gene ends were 4 bases for V and 7 bases for J; bases not matched to a gene: 11. This CDR3 has 17 amino acids. As DNA, the CDR3 is TGCGCCAGCAGCCTGTACGGGACAGGGGGCGTAATCGGGGAGCTGTTTTTT. Amino acid sequence: CASSLYGTGGVIGELFF. The full variable domain, in which reference TRBV5-1 and TRBJ2-2 provide the parts outside the CDR3, is KAGVTQTPRYLIKTRGQQVTLSCSPISGHRSVSWYQQTPGQGLQFLFEYFSETQRNKGNFPGRFSGRQFSNSRSEMNVSTLELGDSALYLCASSLYGTGGVIGELFFGEGSRLTVL.

Only a few counts were recorded for this clonotype. The chain carries TRBV11-2 and TRBJ2-2; no reliable D call. The CDR3 extends over 16 amino acids. Germline V gene lookup returns CDR1 SGHAT and CDR2 FQNNGV. The germline V and J ends were trimmed by 5 bases and 3 bases, with 16 bases remaining between them. The CDR3 is CASSPSGGTYTGELFF. CDR3 DNA: TGTGCCAGCAGCCCATCGGGCGGAACGTACACCGGGGAGCTGTTTTTT.

The chain is built from TRBV18 and TRBJ2-2, with 8 nucleotides matching TRBD1. The trim removed 3 bases at V and 6 bases at J, leaving 9 bases unmatched. The CDR3 spans 16 residues. Per the germline V gene, CDR1 is KGHSH and CDR2 is LQKENI. The CDR3 DNA reads TGTGCCAGCTCACCGCCAGGACAGGGTTCATCCGGGGAGCTGTTTTTT. Translating gives CASSPPGQGSSGELFF. The variable domain in full, completed from reference TRBV18 and TRBJ2-2, reads NAGVMQNPRHLVRRRGQEARLRCSPMKGHSHVYWYRQLPEEGLKFMVYLQKENIIDESGMPKERFSAEFPKEGPSILRIQQVVRGDSAAYFCASSPPGQGSSGELFFGEGSRLTVL.

This rearrangement joins TRBV7-2 to TRBJ2-2, with D maybe TRBD1 (6 bases). Germline V gene sequence: CDR1 SGHTA, CDR2 FQGNSA. Between the trimmed V and J ends, which lost 2 bases and 7 bases, there was a span of 14 bases. CDR3 length: 15 amino acids. Here the CDR3 DNA reads TGTGCCAGCAGCTTAAGGACAGTGCTTGTCGGGGAGCTGTTTTTT. Translated: CASSLRTVLVGELFF.

This clonotype was seen many times. The V and J genes are TRBV20-1 and TRBJ2-1; D ambiguous. Trimming removed 0 bases at V and 0 bases at J, with 9 bases between. Germline V CDR1 and CDR2: DFQATT, SNEGSKA (reference sequence). The CDR3 has 15 residues. The CDR3 region has the DNA TGCAGTGCTAGAGATTTAGAGAGCTCCTACAATGAGCAGTTCTTC. Translation gives CSARDLESSYNEQFF.

There are a few counts of this clonotype. The junction departs from the called germline gene at one end, perhaps through a read error. The chain carries TRBV5-1 and TRBJ1-2; tentatively, D is TRBD1 (6 bases). In germline, CDR1 is SGHRS, CDR2 YFSETQ. This CDR3 has 14 amino acids. The DNA of the CDR3 is TGCGCCAGCAGCTTGGATGGGTCAGGGGCACCCCACGGCTTC. It encodes CASSLDGSGAPHGF.

This clonotype was counted many times. The CDR3 loop is CASSQDPTSDEQFF. For the CDR3, the DNA is TGTGCCAGCAGCCAAGACCCTACTAGCGACGAGCAGTTCTTC. The V gene is TRBV4-2, the J gene TRBJ2-1; TRBD2 agrees at 7 bases. This CDR3 has 14 residues. CDR1 and CDR2 (germline): LGHNA, YNFKEQ. J gave up 10 bases and V 0 bases, and 6 bases lay outside the gene matches.

J is TRBJ2-2 and V is TRBV18, with 7 bases lining up with TRBD2. Unmatched junction bases numbered 8, after V lost 3 bases and J lost 4 bases. CDR1 and CDR2 from the germline V gene are KGHSH and LQKENI. The CDR3 sequence is 16 residues long. The CDR3: CASSPAQLALTGELFF. The CDR3 DNA sequence: TGTGCCAGCTCACCGGCCCAACTAGCGCTCACCGGGGAGCTGTTTTTT. Filled out from reference TRBV18 and TRBJ2-2, the complete variable domain reads NAGVMQNPRHLVRRRGQEARLRCSPMKGHSHVYWYRQLPEEGLKFMVYLQKENIIDESGMPKERFSAEFPKEGPSILRIQQVVRGDSAAYFCASSPAQLALTGELFFGEGSRLTVL.

The rearrangement uses TRBV14 and TRBJ2-1; 10 nucleotides align to TRBD2. Looked up from germline, CDR1 is SGHDN and CDR2 is FVKESK. The ends lost 0 bases at V and 9 bases at J; junction bases unmatched: 11. The CDR3 consists of 17 residues. As DNA, the CDR3 is TGTGCCAGCAGCCAAGATGATGTACTAGCGGGGTTGGGTGAGCAGTTCTTC. The encoded protein is CASSQDDVLAGLGEQFF.

This chain joins TRBV6-1 and TRBJ1-5; tentative D call: TRBD1 (5 bases). Deletions cut 6 bases from V and 3 bases from J, with 18 bases between. The CDR3 is made up of 16 amino acids. CDR1 and CDR2 from the germline V gene are MNHNS and SASEGT. This chain's CDR3 is CASSPGADGLNQPQHF. The CDR3 DNA follows: TGTGCCAGCAGCCCCGGGGCCGATGGACTCAATCAGCCCCAGCATTTT.

This chain joins TRBV12-3 or TRBV12-4 and TRBJ2-1; tentatively, D is TRBD2 (7 bases). CDR3 size: 15 residues. Trimming removed 5 bases at V and 9 bases at J, with 20 bases between. CDR3 loop: CASSAPLAPRGEQFF. The CDR3 region has the DNA TGTGCCAGCAGTGCCCCACTAGCGCCCAGGGGTGAGCAGTTCTTC.

This clonotype has ten or more counts. The genes are TRBV12-3 or TRBV12-4 and TRBJ2-7, with 8 nucleotides matching TRBD1. The CDR3 spans 12 residues. The junction had 3 bases not matched to a gene; V was cut back by 6 bases and J by 5 bases. CDR3 coding DNA: TGTGCCAGCAGGAGGACAGGGAACGAGCAGTACTTC. It specifies CASRRTGNEQYF.

This clonotype was detected ten times or more. V gene TRBV5-1 combines with J gene TRBJ2-7; 11 bases align to TRBD1. Unmatched junction bases numbered 6, after V lost 4 bases and J lost 6 bases. Germline values: CDR1 SGHRS, CDR2 YFSETQ. The CDR3 has 14 amino acids. The DNA for the CDR3 is TGCGCCAGCAGCATATGGACAGGGGGCGGCGAGCAGTACTTC. It specifies CASSIWTGGGEQYF.

This clonotype has ten or more counts. The chain couples TRBV28 to TRBJ1-1, with 7 bases identical to TRBD1. Germline CDR1 and CDR2: MDHEN and SYDVKM. The CDR3 contains 15 residues. V shed 4 bases and J 0 bases; nucleotides not matched to a gene: 5. The CDR3 region is CASSSPTGLNTEAFF. The CDR3 DNA reads TGTGCCAGCAGTTCTCCGACAGGGTTGAACACTGAAGCTTTCTTT.

In its sample, this clonotype was seen a few times. The V and J genes are TRBV6-1 and TRBJ1-6, with D hard to call. V shed 8 bases and J shed 4 bases, with 15 bases lying between them. The V gene's germline CDR1 is MNHNS and CDR2 SASEGT. The CDR3 is 15 residues long. The CDR3 nucleotides read TGTGCCAGCCGCCAATACGGGCGGTATAATTCACCCCTCCACTTT. It is translated as CASRQYGRYNSPLHF.

The chain is built from TRBV20-1 and TRBJ2-3; D is uncertain. V shed 6 bases and J shed 2 bases, with 18 bases lying between them. This CDR3 is 15 amino acids long. The germline gives CDR1 DFQATT, CDR2 SNEGSKA (reference sequence). In DNA form, the CDR3 reads TGCAGTGCAAAATCCGTCCGGGCGGTCACAGATACGCAGTATTTT. It is translated as CSAKSVRAVTDTQYF.

This clonotype has just a few counts. This rearrangement joins TRBV29-1 to TRBJ1-1, with D unclear. The CDR3 covers 13 residues. The germline V and J ends were trimmed by 0 bases and 3 bases, with 8 bases remaining between them. The V gene's germline CDR1 is SQVTM and CDR2 ANQGSEA. This CDR3 is CSVEEGSYTEAFF. CDR3 bases: TGCAGCGTTGAAGAGGGCAGCTACACTGAAGCTTTCTTT.

The rearrangement links TRBV6-2 or TRBV6-3 to TRBJ2-6; 8 bases align to TRBD1. V shed 6 bases and J 2 bases; nucleotides not matched to a gene: 3. Germline assignment: CDR1 MNHEY and CDR2 SVGEGT. The CDR3 contains 15 residues. For the CDR3, the DNA is TGTGCCAGCAGCCAACAGGGGGCTGGGGCCAACGTCCTGACTTTC. This translates into CASSQQGAGANVLTF.

The table lists this clonotype with a few counts. The V call is TRBV5-1, the J call TRBJ2-7; TRBD2 matches 14 bases. CDR1 is SGHRS, CDR2 YFSETQ, per germline. The CDR3 covers 17 residues. The trim removed 4 bases at V and 0 bases at J, leaving 6 bases unmatched. CDR3 protein: CASSPGTSGSVSYEQYF. The CDR3 nucleotides are TGCGCCAGCAGCCCCGGGACTAGCGGGAGCGTCTCCTACGAGCAGTACTTC.

This clonotype was recorded at least ten times. V gene TRBV4-1 combines with J gene TRBJ1-2, with TRBD1 identical over 7 bases. CDR1 and CDR2 from the germline V gene are MGHRA and YSYEKL. The CDR3 is made up of 13 amino acids. V shed 2 bases and J 3 bases; nucleotides not matched to a gene: 0. As DNA, the CDR3 is TGCGCCAGCAGCCAACAGGGGGACTATGGCTACACCTTC. As protein: CASSQQGDYGYTF.

This clonotype occurred a few times. The chain combines TRBV9 with TRBJ1-1; 8 bases match TRBD1. The V and J ends lost 5 bases and 1 base, in that order; junction bases with no gene match: 7. CDR3 length equals 15 residues. The V gene's germline CDR1 is SGDLS and CDR2 YYNGEE. CDR3 residues: CASSSTTGANTEAFF. Written as DNA, the CDR3 is TGTGCCAGCAGTTCTACGACAGGGGCGAACACTGAAGCTTTCTTT. Supplemented by reference TRBV9 and TRBJ1-1, the full variable domain reads DSGVTQTPKHLITATGQRVTLRCSPRSGDLSVYWYQQSLDQGLQFLIQYYNGEERAKGNILERFSAQQFPDLHSELNLSSLELGDSALYFCASSSTTGANTEAFFGQGTRLTVV.

This clonotype was seen only a few times. The rearrangement uses TRBV7-8 and TRBJ2-1; D is tentatively TRBD1 or TRBD2 (5 bases each). The CDR3 loop spans 16 amino acids. The V gene lost 2 bases and the J gene lost 1 base, with 12 bases spanning the gap. Germline V CDR1 and CDR2: SGHVS, FQNEAQ. This CDR3 reads CASSLLGTRSYNEQFF. DNA for the CDR3: TGTGCCAGCAGCTTATTGGGGACGCGGTCCTACAATGAGCAGTTCTTC.

The chain uses TRBV28 and TRBJ1-1; 8 nucleotides line up with TRBD1. V dropped 3 bases and J dropped 5; count of bases not matched to a gene: 5. This CDR3 region has 14 residues. Germline-derived CDR1 and CDR2 are MDHEN and SYDVKM. CDR3 DNA sequence: TGTGCCAGCAGTTTTGGCAGGGGGCGGACTGAAGCTTTCTTT. This translates into CASSFGRGRTEAFF.

The V call is TRBV6-2 or TRBV6-3, the J call TRBJ2-7, with D possibly called TRBD1 or TRBD2 (5 bases each). The CDR3 sequence is 14 residues long. CDR1 and CDR2 from the germline V gene are MNHEY and SVGEGT. Trimming shortened V by 6 bases and J by 0 bases, and 12 bases separated the two germline ends. CDR3 nucleotides: TGTGCCAGCAGATACAGGAGGAGCTCCTACGAGCAGTACTTC. Translated, it gives CASRYRRSSYEQYF.

The table lists this clonotype with a few counts. The chain recombines TRBV6-1 with TRBJ1-2, with 7 nucleotides matching TRBD1. CDR1 is MNHNS, CDR2 SASEGT, per germline. V lost 6 bases, J lost 8 bases, and 9 bases stayed unmatched. The CDR3 is 13 residues long. The CDR3 DNA reads TGTGCCAGCAGCCTAACAGGGGCGCGGGGCTACACCTTC. This codes for CASSLTGARGYTF.